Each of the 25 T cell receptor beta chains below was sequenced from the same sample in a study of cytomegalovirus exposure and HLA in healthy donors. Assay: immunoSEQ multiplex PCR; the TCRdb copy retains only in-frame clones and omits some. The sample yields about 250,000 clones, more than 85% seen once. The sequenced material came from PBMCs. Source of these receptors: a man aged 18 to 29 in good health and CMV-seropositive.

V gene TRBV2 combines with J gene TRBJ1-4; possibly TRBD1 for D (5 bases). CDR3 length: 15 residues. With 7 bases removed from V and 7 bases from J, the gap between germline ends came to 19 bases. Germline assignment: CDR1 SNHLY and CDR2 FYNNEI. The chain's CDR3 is CASNEVAGWSEKLFF. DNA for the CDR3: TGTGCCAGCAATGAGGTCGCAGGGTGGAGTGAAAAACTGTTTTTT.

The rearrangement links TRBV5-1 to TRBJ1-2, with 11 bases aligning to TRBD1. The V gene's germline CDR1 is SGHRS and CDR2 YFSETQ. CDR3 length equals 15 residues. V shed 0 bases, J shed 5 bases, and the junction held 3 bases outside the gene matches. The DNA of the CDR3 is TGCGCCAGCAGCTTGGCCGGGACAGGGGGTTATGGCTACACCTTC. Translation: CASSLAGTGGYGYTF.

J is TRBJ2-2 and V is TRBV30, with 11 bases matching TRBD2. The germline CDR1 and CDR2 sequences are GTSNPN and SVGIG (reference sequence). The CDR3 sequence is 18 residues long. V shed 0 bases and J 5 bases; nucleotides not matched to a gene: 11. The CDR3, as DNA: TGTGCCTGGAGTGTACTGGGGCGACTAGCGGGATATACCGGGGAGCTGTTTTTT. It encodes CAWSVLGRLAGYTGELFF.

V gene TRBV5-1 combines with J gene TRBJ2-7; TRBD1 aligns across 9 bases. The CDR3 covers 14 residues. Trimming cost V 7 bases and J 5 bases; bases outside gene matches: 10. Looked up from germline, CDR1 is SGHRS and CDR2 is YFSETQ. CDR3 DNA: TGCGCCAGCCGAATGGGACAGGGCGGCGACGAGCAGTACTTC. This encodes CASRMGQGGDEQYF.

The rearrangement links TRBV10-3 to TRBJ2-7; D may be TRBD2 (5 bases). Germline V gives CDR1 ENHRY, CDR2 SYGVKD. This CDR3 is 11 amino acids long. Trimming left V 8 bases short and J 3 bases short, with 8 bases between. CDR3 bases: TGTGCCATCGGCGAGGGCTACGAGCAGTACTTC. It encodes CAIGEGYEQYF.

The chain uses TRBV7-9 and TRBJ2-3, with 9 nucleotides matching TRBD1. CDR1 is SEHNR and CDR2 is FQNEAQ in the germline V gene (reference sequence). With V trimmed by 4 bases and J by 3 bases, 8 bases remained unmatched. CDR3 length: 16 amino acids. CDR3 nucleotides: TGTGCCAGCAGCTCCGGGACAGGGATTAGGACAGATACGCAGTATTTT. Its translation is CASSSGTGIRTDTQYF.

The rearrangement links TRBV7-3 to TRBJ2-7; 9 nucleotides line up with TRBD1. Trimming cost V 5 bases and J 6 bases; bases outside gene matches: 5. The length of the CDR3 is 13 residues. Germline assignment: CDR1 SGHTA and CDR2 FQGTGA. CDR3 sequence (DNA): TGTGCCAGCAGCCGGACAGGGGTGAGCGAGCAGTACTTC. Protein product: CASSRTGVSEQYF.

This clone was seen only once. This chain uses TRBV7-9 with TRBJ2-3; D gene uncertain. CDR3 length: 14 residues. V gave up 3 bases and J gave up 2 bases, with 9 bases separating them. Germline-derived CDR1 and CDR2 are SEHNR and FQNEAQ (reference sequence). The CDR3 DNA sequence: TGTGCCAGCAGCTTTTCGGTTTCCACAGATACGCAGTATTTT. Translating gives CASSFSVSTDTQYF.

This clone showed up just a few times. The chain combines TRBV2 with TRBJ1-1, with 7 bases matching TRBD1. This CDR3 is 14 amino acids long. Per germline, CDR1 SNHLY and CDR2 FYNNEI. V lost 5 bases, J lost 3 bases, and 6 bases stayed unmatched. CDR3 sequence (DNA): TGTGCCAGCAGTAGGATGACAGGGTACACTGAAGCTTTCTTT. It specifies CASSRMTGYTEAFF.

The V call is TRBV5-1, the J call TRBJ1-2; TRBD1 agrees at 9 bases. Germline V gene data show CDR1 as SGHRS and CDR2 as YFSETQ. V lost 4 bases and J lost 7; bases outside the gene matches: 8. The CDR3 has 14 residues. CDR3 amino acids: CASSPGDRVIGYTF. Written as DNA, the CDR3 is TGCGCCAGCAGCCCCGGGGACAGGGTAATTGGCTACACCTTC.

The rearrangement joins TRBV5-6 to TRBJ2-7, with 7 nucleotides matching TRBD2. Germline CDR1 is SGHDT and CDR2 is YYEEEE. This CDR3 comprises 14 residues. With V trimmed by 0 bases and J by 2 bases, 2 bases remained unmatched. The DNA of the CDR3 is TGTGCCAGCAGCTTGGATCGGGGGGCCTACGAGCAGTACTTC. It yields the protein CASSLDRGAYEQYF.

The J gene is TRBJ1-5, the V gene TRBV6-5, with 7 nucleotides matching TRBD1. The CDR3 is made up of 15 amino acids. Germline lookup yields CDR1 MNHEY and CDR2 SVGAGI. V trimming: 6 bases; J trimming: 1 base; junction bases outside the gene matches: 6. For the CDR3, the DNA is TGTGCCAGCAGGACAGGGTACACGAGCAATCAGCCCCAGCATTTT. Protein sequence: CASRTGYTSNQPQHF.

Here the CDR3 reads CASNQIYNEQFF. For the CDR3, the DNA is TGTGCCAGCAACCAAATTTACAATGAGCAGTTCTTC. The chain carries TRBV28 and TRBJ2-1; no firm D call. The CDR3 is 12 residues long. V lost 7 bases and J lost 4, with 8 bases in between. Germline V gene lookup returns CDR1 MDHEN and CDR2 SYDVKM. The variable domain in full, completed from reference TRBV28 and TRBJ2-1, reads DVKVTQSSRYLVKRTGEKVFLECVQDMDHENMFWYRQDPGLGLRLIYFSYDVKMKEKGDIPEGYSVSREKKERFSLILESASTNQTSMYLCASNQIYNEQFFGPGTRLTVL.

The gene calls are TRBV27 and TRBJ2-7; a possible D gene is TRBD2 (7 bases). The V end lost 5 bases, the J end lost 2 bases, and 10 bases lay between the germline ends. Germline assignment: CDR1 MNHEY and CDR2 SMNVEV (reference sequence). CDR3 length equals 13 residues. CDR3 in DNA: TGTGCCAGCAGTCAGGGGAGGGCCTACGAGCAGTACTTC. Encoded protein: CASSQGRAYEQYF.

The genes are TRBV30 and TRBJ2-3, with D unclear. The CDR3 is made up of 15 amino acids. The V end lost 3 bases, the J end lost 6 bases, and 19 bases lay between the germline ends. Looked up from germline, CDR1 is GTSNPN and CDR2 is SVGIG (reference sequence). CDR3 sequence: CAWRAPARPRDTQYF. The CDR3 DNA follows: TGTGCCTGGAGAGCCCCCGCAAGACCCAGGGATACGCAGTATTTT.

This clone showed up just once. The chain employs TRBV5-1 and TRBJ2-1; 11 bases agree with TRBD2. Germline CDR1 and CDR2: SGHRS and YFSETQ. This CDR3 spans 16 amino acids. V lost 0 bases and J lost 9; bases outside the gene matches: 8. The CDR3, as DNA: TGCGCCAGCAGCTTGGCCGAGTCCCTAGCGGGAGGTGAGCAGTTCTTC. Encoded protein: CASSLAESLAGGEQFF.

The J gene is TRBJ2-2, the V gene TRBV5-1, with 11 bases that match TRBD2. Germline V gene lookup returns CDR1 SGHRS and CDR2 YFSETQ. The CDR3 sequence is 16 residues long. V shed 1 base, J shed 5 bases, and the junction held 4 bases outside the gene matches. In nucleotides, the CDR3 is TGCGCCAGCAGCTTGCGAACTAGCGGGGGTACCGGGGAGCTGTTTTTT. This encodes CASSLRTSGGTGELFF.

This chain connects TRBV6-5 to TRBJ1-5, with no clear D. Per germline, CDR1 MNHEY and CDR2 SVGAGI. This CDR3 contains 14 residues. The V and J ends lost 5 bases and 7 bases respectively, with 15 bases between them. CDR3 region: CASSPQLGRQPQHF. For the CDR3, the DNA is TGTGCCAGCAGTCCACAGTTAGGACGGCAGCCCCAGCATTTT.

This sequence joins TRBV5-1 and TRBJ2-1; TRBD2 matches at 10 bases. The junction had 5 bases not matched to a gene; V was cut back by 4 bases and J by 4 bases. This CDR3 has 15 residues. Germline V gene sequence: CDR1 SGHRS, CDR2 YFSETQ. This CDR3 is CASSPGLAEYNEQFF. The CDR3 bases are TGCGCCAGCAGCCCCGGACTAGCGGAGTACAATGAGCAGTTCTTC.

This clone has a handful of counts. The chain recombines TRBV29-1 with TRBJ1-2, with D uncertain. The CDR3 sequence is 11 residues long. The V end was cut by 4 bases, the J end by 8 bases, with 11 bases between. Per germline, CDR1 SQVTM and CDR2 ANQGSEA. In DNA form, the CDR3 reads TGCAGCGTTGTAGGGAGTGAAGGCTACACCTTC. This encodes CSVVGSEGYTF.

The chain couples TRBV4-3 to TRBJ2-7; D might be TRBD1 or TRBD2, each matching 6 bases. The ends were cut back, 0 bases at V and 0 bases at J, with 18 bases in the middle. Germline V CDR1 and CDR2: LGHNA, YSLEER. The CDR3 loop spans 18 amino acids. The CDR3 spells CASSQDLGGRDGSYEQYF. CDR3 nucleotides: TGCGCCAGCAGCCAAGACCTCGGGGGCAGGGATGGCTCCTACGAGCAGTACTTC.

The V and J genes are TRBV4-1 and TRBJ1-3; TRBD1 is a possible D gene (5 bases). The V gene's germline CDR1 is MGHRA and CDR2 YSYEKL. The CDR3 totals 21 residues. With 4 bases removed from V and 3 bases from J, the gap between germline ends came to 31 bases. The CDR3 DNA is TGCGCCAGCAGCCGGTCTAGAGCCGGGACTCCTCGTGGGGATAATGGAAACACCATATATTTT. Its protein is CASSRSRAGTPRGDNGNTIYF.

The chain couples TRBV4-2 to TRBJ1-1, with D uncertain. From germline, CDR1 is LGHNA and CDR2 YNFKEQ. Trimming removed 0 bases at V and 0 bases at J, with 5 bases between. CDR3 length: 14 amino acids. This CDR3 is CASSQEGLNTEAFF. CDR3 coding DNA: TGTGCCAGCAGCCAAGAGGGTTTGAACACTGAAGCTTTCTTT.

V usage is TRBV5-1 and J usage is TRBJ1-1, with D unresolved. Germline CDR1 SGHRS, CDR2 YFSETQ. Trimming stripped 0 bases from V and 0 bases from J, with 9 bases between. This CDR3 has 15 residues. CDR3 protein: CASSLGLLMNTEAFF. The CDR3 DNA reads TGCGCCAGCAGCTTGGGCCTACTCATGAACACTGAAGCTTTCTTT.

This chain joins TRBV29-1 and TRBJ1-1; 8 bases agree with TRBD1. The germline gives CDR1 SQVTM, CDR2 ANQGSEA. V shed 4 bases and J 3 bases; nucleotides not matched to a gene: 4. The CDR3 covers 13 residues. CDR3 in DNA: TGCAGCGTTGCAGGGGGCGCGGACACTGAAGCTTTCTTT. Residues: CSVAGGADTEAFF.